The next 2 T cell receptor beta chains were all read from a single sample in a study of shared clonotypes between healthy human individuals. Sequenced by immunoSEQ multiplex PCR; TCRdb stores in-frame clones only, minus some. Of about 1.1 million clones in the sample, approximately 80% were seen once. The sample comprised memory CD4+ T cells from PBMCs. Subset indicated: CD45RA-negative fraction. These receptors were collected from a man aged 18 to 35 in good health. Some clones in this sample may be carry-over from other donors' samples.

The J gene is TRBJ2-7, the V gene TRBV7-2, with D perhaps matching TRBD1 (6 bases). The ends were cut back, 5 bases at V and 1 base at J, with 12 bases in the middle. The CDR3 spans 14 residues. The germline gives CDR1 SGHTA, CDR2 FQGNSA. The CDR3 bases are TGTGCCAGCAGCCCGCGCAGGGGATCCTACGAGCAGTACTTC. It translates to CASSPRRGSYEQYF.

This clone was observed a few times. Distinct nucleotide sequences in the sample also encode this CDR3. This chain joins TRBV11-2 and TRBJ1-3; D not certain. The germline gives CDR1 SGHAT, CDR2 FQNNGV. The ends were cut back, 2 bases at V and 4 bases at J, with 6 bases in the middle. The CDR3 loop spans 13 amino acids. The chain's CDR3 is CASSLLGGNTIYF. DNA of the CDR3: TGTGCCAGCAGCTTATTGGGGGGAAACACCATATATTTT.